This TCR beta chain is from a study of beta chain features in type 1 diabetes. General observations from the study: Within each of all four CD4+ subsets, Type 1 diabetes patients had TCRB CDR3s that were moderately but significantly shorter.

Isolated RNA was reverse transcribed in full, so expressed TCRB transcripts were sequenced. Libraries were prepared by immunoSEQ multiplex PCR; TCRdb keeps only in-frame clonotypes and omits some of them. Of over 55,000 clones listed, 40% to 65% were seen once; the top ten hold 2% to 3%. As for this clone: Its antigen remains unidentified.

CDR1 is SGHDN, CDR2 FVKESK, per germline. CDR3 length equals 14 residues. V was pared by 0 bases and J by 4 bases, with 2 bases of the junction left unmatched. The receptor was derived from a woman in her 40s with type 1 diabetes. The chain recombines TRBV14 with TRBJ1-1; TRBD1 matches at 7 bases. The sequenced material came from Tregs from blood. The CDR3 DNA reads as TGTGCCAGCAGCCAAGATCAGGGGGGCACTGAAGCTTTCTTT. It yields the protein CASSQDQGGTEAFF.